The 19 T cell receptor beta chains listed next were all sequenced from one sample in a study of early T cells in non-severe SARS-CoV-2 infection. TCRdb passed the 5' RACE reads through MiXCR, listing each CDR3 protein once. The sample records 64,000 or so distinct CDR3 sequences, around 12% being singletons. Specimen: whole blood, collected at baseline. The receptor set was obtained from an adult who was a healthcare worker with PCR-confirmed SARS-CoV-2 infection or an uninfected control (not recorded which).

The gene calls are TRBV3-1 and TRBJ2-7; no reliable D call. Germline values: CDR1 LGHDT, CDR2 YNNKEL (reference sequence). The V gene lost 8 bases and the J gene lost 7 bases, with 18 bases spanning the gap. The CDR3 runs 13 residues. DNA of the CDR3: TGTGCCAGCTCCGCATCTCTCGTGGAGGAGCAGTACTTC. It codes for CASSASLVEEQYF.

The CDR3 is CASTKSGGQNYGYTF. Written as DNA, the CDR3 is TGTGCCAGCACCAAGAGTGGGGGACAGAACTATGGCTACACCTTC. The rearrangement uses TRBV6-6 and TRBJ1-2, with 7 bases aligning to TRBD1. This CDR3 has 15 amino acids. Germline lookup yields CDR1 MNHNY and CDR2 SVGAGI (reference sequence). The V segment lost 7 bases and the J segment 2 bases; nucleotides outside the gene matches: 10.

This clonotype turned up a few times. This chain links TRBV6-2 or TRBV6-3 with TRBJ2-7; 8 bases match TRBD1. From germline, CDR1 is MNHEY and CDR2 SVGEGT. V shed 7 bases and J 7 bases; nucleotides not matched to a gene: 9. The CDR3 runs to 13 residues. As DNA, the CDR3 is TGTGCCAGCACCGAAGAAGACAGGGGTGAGCAGTACTTC. Its protein product is CASTEEDRGEQYF.

This clonotype occurred a few times. This chain joins TRBV28 and TRBJ1-1; D is unresolved. This CDR3 has 13 residues. With 3 bases removed from V and 0 bases from J, the gap between germline ends came to 5 bases. Germline V gene sequence: CDR1 MDHEN, CDR2 SYDVKM. CDR3 region: CASSFPMNTEAFF. CDR3 coding DNA: TGTGCCAGCAGTTTCCCCATGAACACTGAAGCTTTCTTT.

The rearrangement links TRBV7-2 to TRBJ2-1; D perhaps matches TRBD2 (5 bases). CDR1 and CDR2 from the germline V gene are SGHTA and FQGNSA. This CDR3 contains 13 residues. V dropped 5 bases and J dropped 12 bases, with 17 bases sitting between them. CDR3 sequence reads: CASSNRGYLAQFF. CDR3 bases: TGTGCCAGCAGCAACCGGGGATACTTGGCGCAGTTCTTC.

This clonotype was seen repeatedly, ten times or more. V and J are TRBV11-2 and TRBJ2-1, with D perhaps matching TRBD2 (6 bases). There are 13 residues in the CDR3. CDR1 and CDR2 (germline): SGHAT, FQNNGV. Trimming took off 5 bases at V and 6 bases at J, with 11 bases between the two ends. The CDR3 DNA reads TGTGCCAGCAGCCGCGGGAACCTCAATGAGCAGTTCTTC. Translation: CASSRGNLNEQFF.

The CDR3, as DNA: TGTGCCAGCAGCTCCAGGGGGAACACCGGGGAGCTGTTTTTT. Translating it yields CASSSRGNTGELFF. The chain has TRBV7-2 and TRBJ2-2; D might be TRBD1 (6 bases). Germline V gene data show CDR1 as SGHTA and CDR2 as FQGNSA. The CDR3 is made up of 14 amino acids. V was pared by 4 bases and J by 1 base, with 7 bases between.

This clonotype was seen only a few times. For the CDR3, the DNA is TGTGCCAGCAGCTTGGGCGGGGGTCCAGCCAAAAACATTCAGTACTTC. This gives the protein CASSLGGGPAKNIQYF. The chain has TRBV11-2 and TRBJ2-4; TRBD2 matches 7 bases. Germline lookup yields CDR1 SGHAT and CDR2 FQNNGV. CDR3 size: 16 residues. Trimming at V came to 3 bases and at J to 0 bases, leaving 5 bases not matched to a gene.

Ten or more counts support this clonotype. The genes are TRBV7-9 and TRBJ2-2; a weak D match, TRBD2 (5 bases). Looked up from germline, CDR1 is SEHNR and CDR2 is FQNEAQ (reference sequence). This CDR3 spans 13 amino acids. Trimming removed 6 bases from V and 5 bases from J, with 10 bases in between. The CDR3, as DNA: TGTGCCAGCAGGCCTCGGGGAACCGGGGAGCTGTTTTTT. Protein product: CASRPRGTGELFF.

The chain combines TRBV29-1 with TRBJ1-1; D is undetermined. CDR3 size: 12 residues. Trimming left V 3 bases short and J 0 bases short, with 5 bases between. Germline lookup yields CDR1 SQVTM and CDR2 ANQGSEA. The CDR3 sequence: CSVDTMNTEAFF. The CDR3 coding sequence is TGCAGCGTTGATACTATGAACACTGAAGCTTTCTTT.

This clonotype was picked up many times. This chain links TRBV11-2 with TRBJ2-7, with D perhaps TRBD2 (5 bases). Germline V gene sequence: CDR1 SGHAT, CDR2 FQNNGV. V lost 5 bases to trimming and J lost 5 bases, with 16 bases between them. The CDR3 covers 14 residues. Written as DNA, the CDR3 is TGTGCCAGCAGCCGGACGGATCCGCGGGACGAGCAGTACTTC. This codes for CASSRTDPRDEQYF.

This chain connects TRBV25-1 to TRBJ2-7; 10 bases are a match to TRBD1. J gave up 1 base and V 5 bases, and 2 bases lay outside the gene matches. From germline, CDR1 is MGHDK and CDR2 SYGVNS. This CDR3 has 14 amino acids. The CDR3 is CASSRTGGSYEQYF. The CDR3, as DNA: TGTGCCAGCAGTAGGACAGGGGGATCCTACGAGCAGTACTTC.

This sequence joins TRBV20-1 and TRBJ1-2; a weak D match, TRBD1 (6 bases). Germline V lookup: CDR1 DFQATT, CDR2 SNEGSKA (reference sequence). Between the trimmed V and J ends, which lost 0 bases and 8 bases, there was a span of 19 bases. The CDR3 loop spans 15 amino acids. In DNA, the CDR3 is TGCAGTGCTAGAGATGCCGGTCCCGCGCAGGGGGGCTACACCTTC. It codes for CSARDAGPAQGGYTF.

The rearrangement links TRBV3-1 to TRBJ2-3; 8 bases fit TRBD2. CDR1 and CDR2 (germline): LGHDT, YNNKEL (reference sequence). The length of the CDR3 is 19 residues. J lost 2 bases, V lost 0 bases, and 13 bases had no gene match. CDR3 amino acids: CASSQDLEGSGAYTDTQYF. The CDR3 region has the DNA TGTGCCAGCAGCCAAGATCTAGAAGGTAGCGGGGCATACACAGATACGCAGTATTTT.

This clonotype appeared many times. This chain joins TRBV28 and TRBJ2-5, with 8 bases identical to TRBD2. Trimming cost V 6 bases and J 4 bases; bases outside gene matches: 7. CDR1 and CDR2 from the germline V gene are MDHEN and SYDVKM. The CDR3 sequence is 14 residues long. CDR3 coding DNA: TGTGCCAGCAGGGCGGGGGGTAACGCAGAGACCCAGTACTTC. Protein product: CASRAGGNAETQYF.

This clonotype showed up just a few times. This sequence joins TRBV29-1 and TRBJ2-7, with 8 positions matching TRBD2. Germline CDR1 is SQVTM and CDR2 is ANQGSEA. The CDR3 consists of 14 residues. After removal of 5 bases from V and 6 bases from J, the junction contained 12 bases not matched to a gene. The CDR3 DNA sequence: TGCAGCGTTTGCCCGGGGTGGACTAGCAGCGAGCAGTACTTC. Translated: CSVCPGWTSSEQYF.

This clonotype was seen at least ten times. The rearrangement links TRBV27 to TRBJ1-5; D is perhaps TRBD1 (6 bases). V was cut by 8 bases and J by 2 bases, with 13 bases left in between. CDR3 length equals 14 residues. Germline V gene lookup returns CDR1 MNHEY and CDR2 SMNVEV (reference sequence). The CDR3 loop reads CASRPGAGNQPQHF. DNA of the CDR3: TGTGCCAGCCGTCCAGGGGCGGGCAATCAGCCCCAGCATTTT.

This clonotype is deemed medium-sized (0.01 to 0.1%). The rearrangement uses TRBV20-1 and TRBJ1-2, with TRBD1 as a possible D gene (5 bases). CDR3 length: 16 residues. The V end was cut by 0 bases, the J end by 2 bases, with 16 bases between. The germline CDR1 and CDR2 sequences are DFQATT and SNEGSKA (reference sequence). In nucleotides, the CDR3 is TGCAGTGCTAGAGATGGGACTATGGGGCCAAACTATGGCTACACCTTC. It specifies CSARDGTMGPNYGYTF.

This clonotype showed up just a few times. This chain uses TRBV5-1 with TRBJ2-3; D uncertain. The CDR3 has 14 residues. CDR1 SGHRS and CDR2 YFSETQ come from the germline V gene. Between the trimmed V and J ends, which lost 1 base and 4 bases, there was a span of 10 bases. DNA for the CDR3: TGCGCCAGCAGCTTGCGTGGGTGGGCAGATACGCAGTATTTT. Its translation is CASSLRGWADTQYF.